The TCR beta chain under discussion was sequenced for a study of blood T cell repertoires in COVID-19. Looking at the study overall: The United States, Italy and Spain provided the acute and convalescent COVID-19 samples.

CDR1 and CDR2 from the germline V gene are MDHEN and SYDVKM. The CDR3 spans 17 residues. About this clone itself: One end of the junction does not line up with germline, which may come from a read error.

Assay used: immunoSEQ multiplex PCR; TCRdb lists only in-frame clones, some missing. The sample gives about 130,000 clones, around 83% of which show up once; 18% is in the top ten. The V gene is TRBV28, the J gene TRBJ1-2; 9 nucleotides line up with TRBD1. The sample consisted of PBMCs or T cells enriched from blood (not recorded which). The source of this sequence is a man aged 25 to 40 who had recovered from COVID-19. The CDR3 loop is CASRLSPSGTGIMVGTF. CDR3 in DNA: TGTGCCAGCAGATTATCCCCGTCCGGGACAGGGATTATGGTCGGCACCTTC.